These 26 T cell receptor beta chains were all obtained from the same sample, sequenced in a study of T cells after yellow fever vaccination. TCRdb reanalysed the 5' RACE reads using MiXCR and keeps one entry per CDR3 protein. The data hold about 74,000 distinct CDR3 sequences, with roughly 6.9% observed a single time. The source was CD8+ T cells sorted from PBMCs, collected around 5 days after the first yellow fever vaccination. Receptor source: a man between 18 and 35 years old who received the YFV17D yellow fever vaccine.

This clonotype was seen only a few times. The V gene is TRBV7-3, the J gene TRBJ2-2; D gene ambiguous. This CDR3 comprises 12 residues. Germline CDR1 and CDR2: SGHTA and FQGTGA. V was trimmed by 6 bases and J by 6 bases, leaving 8 bases between them. CDR3 in DNA: TGTGCCAGCAGTCGGAGCCCCGGGGAGCTGTTTTTT. This gives the protein CASSRSPGELFF.

At least ten counts were recorded for this clonotype. The rearrangement uses TRBV6-5 and TRBJ2-5; 8 bases map to TRBD2. V dropped 0 bases and J dropped 5; count of bases not matched to a gene: 2. CDR3 length equals 14 residues. CDR1 MNHEY and CDR2 SVGAGI come from the germline V gene. The CDR3 spells CASSYSGGAETQYF. The DNA for the CDR3 is TGTGCCAGCAGTTACTCCGGGGGGGCGGAGACCCAGTACTTC.

This chain connects TRBV6-2 or TRBV6-3 to TRBJ2-3; weak D call: TRBD2 (5 bases). Per germline, CDR1 MNHEY and CDR2 SVGEGT. Trimming shortened V by 8 bases and J by 1 base, and 7 bases separated the two germline ends. The CDR3 has 12 amino acids. CDR3 nucleotides: TGTGCCAGCTGGACTGGCACAGATACGCAGTATTTT. The encoded protein is CASWTGTDTQYF.

V and J are TRBV7-2 and TRBJ2-7; TRBD2 matches at 7 bases. Germline CDR1 SGHTA, CDR2 FQGNSA. V shed 5 bases and J 3 bases; nucleotides not matched to a gene: 1. The CDR3 length is 12 residues. The CDR3: CASSRGVYEQYF. For the CDR3, the DNA is TGTGCCAGCAGCCGGGGGGTCTACGAGCAGTACTTC.

The chain is built from TRBV5-5 and TRBJ2-3; either TRBD1 or TRBD2 may supply D (5 bases each). The CDR3 is 15 residues long. The V gene's germline CDR1 is SGHKS and CDR2 YYEKEE (reference sequence). Trimming stripped 7 bases from V and 6 bases from J, with 21 bases between. Written as DNA, the CDR3 is TGTGCCAGCGGAGGATCCTCTGAGGGGACGGATACGCAGTATTTT. Its protein is CASGGSSEGTDTQYF.

This clonotype was recorded at least ten times. The chain combines TRBV7-9 with TRBJ2-1; tentatively, D is TRBD1 (5 bases). Germline V lookup: CDR1 SEHNR, CDR2 FQNEAQ (reference sequence). Trimming removed 4 bases from V and 7 bases from J, with 14 bases in between. This CDR3 spans 14 amino acids. The CDR3 spells CASSSWRGQNEQFF. The CDR3 nucleotides are TGTGCCAGCAGCTCGTGGCGTGGACAAAATGAGCAGTTCTTC.

In this sample, this clonotype turned up many times. V gene TRBV12-3 or TRBV12-4 combines with J gene TRBJ2-1; D unresolved. V lost 7 bases to trimming and J lost 4 bases, with 8 bases between them. The length of the CDR3 is 12 residues. The CDR3 is CASKGRYNEQFF. In DNA form, the CDR3 reads TGTGCCAGCAAAGGAAGGTACAATGAGCAGTTCTTC.

This clonotype occurred a few times. This chain uses TRBV5-1 with TRBJ2-2, with D uncertain. V lost 7 bases to trimming and J lost 4 bases, with 8 bases between them. In germline, CDR1 is SGHRS, CDR2 YFSETQ. The CDR3 loop spans 12 amino acids. The CDR3 bases are TGCGCCAGCCGCTACAGCACCGGGGAGCTGTTTTTT. It yields the protein CASRYSTGELFF.

V is TRBV25-1 and J is TRBJ1-1; D unresolved. Germline CDR1 is MGHDK and CDR2 is SYGVNS. The CDR3 has 15 amino acids. The V and J ends lost 4 bases and 3 bases respectively, with 15 bases between them. CDR3 sequence: CASSGKTRRDTEAFF. For the CDR3, the DNA is TGTGCCAGCAGTGGCAAAACCCGGAGGGACACTGAAGCTTTCTTT.

This clonotype was picked up a small number of times. The CDR3 bases are TGTGCCAGCAGCTCCGAGGGGGGCGCTGAAGCTTTCTTT. Translated, it gives CASSSEGGAEAFF. The rearrangement joins TRBV7-2 to TRBJ1-1; possible D gene TRBD1, 6 bases. Germline values: CDR1 SGHTA, CDR2 FQGNSA. Trimming took 4 bases from V and 6 from J, leaving 12 bases between them. The CDR3 length is 13 residues.

At least ten counts were recorded for this clonotype. This chain links TRBV19 with TRBJ2-3, with 11 bases lining up with TRBD2. Germline lookup yields CDR1 LNHDA and CDR2 SQIVND (reference sequence). There are 16 residues in the CDR3. The V segment lost 6 bases and the J segment 4 bases; nucleotides outside the gene matches: 9. CDR3 protein: CASSPLAGETSDTQYF. CDR3 in DNA: TGTGCCAGTAGCCCACTAGCGGGGGAAACATCAGATACGCAGTATTTT.

The V gene is TRBV7-6, the J gene TRBJ1-1; D is uncertain. This CDR3 contains 18 residues. Germline V gene lookup returns CDR1 SGHVS and CDR2 FNYEAQ. The V end was cut by 2 bases, the J end by 0 bases, with 19 bases between. The CDR3: CASSLNPALGGMNTEAFF. CDR3 in DNA: TGTGCCAGCAGCTTAAACCCAGCCCTGGGCGGGATGAACACTGAAGCTTTCTTT.

This chain connects TRBV3-1 to TRBJ2-2; unclear D gene. The CDR3 consists of 18 residues. Germline assignment: CDR1 LGHDT and CDR2 YNNKEL (reference sequence). V was clipped by 10 bases and J by 2 bases, with 26 bases between them. CDR3 loop: CATSQLLHYSTNTGELFF. Here the CDR3 DNA reads TGTGCCACCTCCCAACTCCTCCACTACAGTACTAACACCGGGGAGCTGTTTTTT.

This clonotype was counted a few times. This chain links TRBV6-1 with TRBJ2-7; D ambiguous. The CDR3 sequence is 11 residues long. The V end was cut by 3 bases, the J end by 4 bases, with 4 bases between. Germline V gives CDR1 MNHNS, CDR2 SASEGT. The CDR3 spells CASSDWYEQYF. CDR3 DNA: TGTGCCAGCAGTGATTGGTACGAGCAGTACTTC.

This clonotype was recorded many times. The germline gene is not matched at one end of the junction; a read error may be the cause. The chain uses TRBV7-9 and TRBJ2-3; 7 bases map to TRBD2. The CDR3 runs to 15 residues. Germline V gene lookup returns CDR1 SEHNR and CDR2 FQNEAQ (reference sequence). CDR3 sequence: CASSLLAGGTDTQYF. CDR3 in DNA: TGCGCCAGCAGCTTGCTTGCGGGGGGCACAGATACGCAGTATTTT.

The V gene is TRBV5-1, the J gene TRBJ2-7, with TRBD1 as a possible D gene (5 bases). V lost 4 bases and J 2 bases, leaving 13 bases between the germline ends. CDR1 is SGHRS, CDR2 YFSETQ, per germline. The CDR3 contains 14 residues. The CDR3 is CASSRGHTAYEQYF. CDR3 nucleotides: TGCGCCAGCAGCAGGGGCCACACCGCCTACGAGCAGTACTTC.

This clonotype has a handful of counts. The chain employs TRBV19 and TRBJ1-5, with D possibly TRBD1 on 6 matching bases. The CDR3 is 14 residues long. Germline V gene data show CDR1 as LNHDA and CDR2 as SQIVND (reference sequence). The V end lost 7 bases, the J end lost 7 bases, and 17 bases lay between the germline ends. The CDR3 DNA reads TGTGCCAGTACCCAACAGGGTTTGGAACAGCCCCAGCATTTT. Its translation is CASTQQGLEQPQHF.

A few counts support this clonotype. The V call is TRBV7-9, the J call TRBJ1-3; the D is unclear. The CDR3 loop spans 12 amino acids. V lost 6 bases and J lost 11, with 14 bases in between. Germline CDR1 is SEHNR and CDR2 is FQNEAQ (reference sequence). CDR3 protein: CASSPDGNPIYF. CDR3 sequence (DNA): TGTGCCAGCAGTCCGGACGGGAACCCCATATATTTT.

A few counts support this clonotype. This sequence joins TRBV27 and TRBJ1-2; 12 bases agree with TRBD1. Germline trimming cut 3 bases from V and 8 bases from J; bases unmatched to any gene: 7. The CDR3 is made up of 15 amino acids. Germline lookup yields CDR1 MNHEY and CDR2 SMNVEV (reference sequence). CDR3 sequence (DNA): TGTGCCAGCAGTTTGACCGGGACAGGGGGCCGGGGCTACACCTTC. It encodes CASSLTGTGGRGYTF.

This rearrangement joins TRBV29-1 to TRBJ2-7; TRBD1 aligns across 10 bases. This CDR3 is 15 amino acids long. V lost 0 bases to trimming and J lost 4 bases; unmatched junction nucleotides: 6. CDR1 SQVTM and CDR2 ANQGSEA come from the germline V gene. CDR3 region: CSVEDADRGEYEQYF. The DNA for the CDR3 is TGCAGCGTTGAAGATGCGGACAGGGGGGAGTACGAGCAGTACTTC.

The chain has TRBV9 and TRBJ2-3, with 10 bases fitting TRBD2. The J segment lost 5 bases and the V segment lost 4 bases, leaving 7 bases of the junction unmatched. The CDR3 totals 15 residues. The germline gives CDR1 SGDLS, CDR2 YYNGEE. As DNA, the CDR3 is TGTGCCAGCAGCCTAAGCGGGGGGGCTGGAGATACGCAGTATTTT. This codes for CASSLSGGAGDTQYF.

The table lists this clonotype with many counts. The V and J genes are TRBV19 and TRBJ2-1; D is tentatively TRBD1 or TRBD2 (7 bases each). Trimming took off 3 bases at V and 6 bases at J, with 12 bases between the two ends. Germline CDR1 and CDR2: LNHDA and SQIVND (reference sequence). The CDR3 contains 14 residues. The CDR3 DNA reads as TGTGCCAGTAGTATGGCAGGGGGGGCCAATGAGCAGTTCTTC. Its translation is CASSMAGGANEQFF.

The chain couples TRBV4-1 to TRBJ2-5; no definite D call. The CDR3 length is 15 residues. The germline gives CDR1 MGHRA, CDR2 YSYEKL. V was shortened by 3 bases and J by 2 bases, with 13 bases between the two germline ends. The CDR3 DNA follows: TGCGCCAGCAGCCAGGCCGCGCGGCGGCAAGAGACCCAGTACTTC. Amino acid sequence: CASSQAARRQETQYF.

In this sample, this clonotype turned up a few times. This chain links TRBV4-1 with TRBJ1-2; the D gene is possibly TRBD1 (5 bases). Trimming left V 8 bases short and J 4 bases short, with 14 bases between. The CDR3 runs to 13 residues. CDR1 is MGHRA, CDR2 YSYEKL, per germline. Here the CDR3 DNA reads TGCGCCAGCTCTGATTCGGGGGGCTATGGCTACACCTTC. Protein: CASSDSGGYGYTF.

This clonotype was counted at least ten times. The chain carries TRBV20-1 and TRBJ2-2; 10 nucleotides align to TRBD1. Looked up from germline, CDR1 is DFQATT and CDR2 is SNEGSKA (reference sequence). The junction had 4 bases not matched to a gene; V was cut back by 0 bases and J by 3 bases. The CDR3 totals 16 residues. This CDR3 reads CSARDGDRGDTGELFF. CDR3 DNA sequence: TGCAGTGCTAGAGATGGGGACAGGGGCGACACCGGGGAGCTGTTTTTT.

With respect to this clonotype: A clone one base away is much larger, so this may be a read error. The V and J genes are TRBV4-1 and TRBJ2-5, with 8 bases fitting TRBD1. V gave up 3 bases and J gave up 2 bases; unmatched junction bases: 11. CDR1 MGHRA and CDR2 YSYEKL come from the germline V gene. This CDR3 is built from 17 residues. As DNA, the CDR3 is TGCGCCAGCAGCCATGACCATACAGGGGGACGACAAGAGACCCAGTACTTC. It yields the protein CASSHDHTGGRQETQYF.